This T cell receptor (beta chain) was captured in a study of metastatic and nonmetastatic thyroid tumors. TCRdb re-called the PCR reads via MiXCR. The sample lists about 34,000 clones, 16% occurring once. CDR1 MGHRA and CDR2 YSYEKL come from the germline V gene. CDR3 length: 16 residues. Trimming shortened V by 2 bases and J by 1 base, and 15 bases separated the two germline ends. None of the patients had undergone any treatment ahead of thyroid surgery. The sequenced material came from blood. This receptor was taken from a female donor with papillary thyroid cancer or a benign thyroid nodule (not recorded which). Some clones in this sample may be carry-over from other donors' samples. The rearrangement links TRBV4-1 to TRBJ2-7; D is undetermined. The chain's CDR3 is CASSQLGVTKSYEQYF. CDR3 in DNA: TGCGCCAGCAGCCAATTGGGCGTGACGAAGTCCTACGAGCAGTACTTC.